This T cell receptor (beta chain) was sequenced for a study of blood T cell repertoires in COVID-19. Whole-study context: The study drew acute and convalescent COVID-19 samples from the United States, Italy and Spain.

Clones were read by immunoSEQ multiplex PCR, and TCRdb kept only the in-frame ones, dropping some. The table includes approximately 52,000 clones, about 88% detected once. V shed 4 bases, J shed 13 bases, and the junction held 12 bases outside the gene matches. CDR1 KGHSH and CDR2 LQKENI come from the germline V gene. The CDR3 runs to 14 residues. The chain couples TRBV18 to TRBJ1-5, with 8 bases that match TRBD1. Sequencing used peripheral blood. This receptor was obtained from a man in his 60s with acute or convalescent COVID-19. The CDR3 protein is CASSLRDRNLVQHF. The CDR3 DNA reads TGTGCCAGCTCACTCCGGGACAGGAACTTAGTACAGCATTTT.